Following are 29 T cell receptor beta chains from one sample sequenced in a study of identical twins. TCRdb used MiXCR to reprocess the 5' RACE reads, holding one entry per CDR3 protein. This sample has roughly 250,000 distinct CDR3 sequences; more than 12% occur once, and the top ten carry about 9%. Sequenced: memory (CD45RO+) T cells sorted from blood. The receptors come from a woman aged 18 to 35 in good health.

The V and J genes are TRBV18 and TRBJ2-7; D perhaps matches TRBD2 (6 bases). This CDR3 is 18 amino acids long. CDR1 is KGHSH, CDR2 LQKENI, per germline. V shed 3 bases and J shed 2 bases, with 23 bases lying between them. The CDR3 sequence: CASSPRGGHRNVTYEQYF. The CDR3 region has the DNA TGTGCCAGCTCACCCCGGGGAGGACATCGCAACGTTACCTACGAGCAGTACTTC.

This clonotype has more than one count but fewer than ten. The gene calls are TRBV24-1 and TRBJ2-1; tentatively, D is TRBD2 (7 bases). Germline V gives CDR1 KGHDR, CDR2 SFDVKD. V gave up 4 bases and J gave up 9 bases, with 15 bases separating them. This CDR3 has 14 amino acids. The DNA for the CDR3 is TGTGCCACCAGTGAAAGTTCGAGGGGGGGTGAGCAGTTCTTC. It specifies CATSESSRGGEQFF.

This clonotype was observed a few times. At one end the junction does not follow the germline gene, possibly because of a read error. The gene calls are TRBV20-1 and TRBJ2-1; 9 bases line up with TRBD2. CDR3 length equals 12 residues. Germline assignment: CDR1 DFQATT and CDR2 SNEGSKA (reference sequence). The CDR3 nucleotides are TGCAGTGCAGCGGGGGGCTTAGGGGCCCCGATCTTC. Translating it yields CSAAGGLGAPIF.

The V gene is TRBV20-1, the J gene TRBJ1-2; possible D gene TRBD1, 6 bases. The CDR3 spans 13 residues. The germline gives CDR1 DFQATT, CDR2 SNEGSKA (reference sequence). Trimming cost V 0 bases and J 7 bases, with 12 bases left between them. The CDR3 region has the DNA TGCAGTGCTAGAGACTCCCAGGGGCCTGGCTACACCTTC. Amino acids: CSARDSQGPGYTF.

This sequence joins TRBV5-1 and TRBJ2-7; a weak D match, TRBD2 (7 bases). Germline CDR1 SGHRS, CDR2 YFSETQ. The ends were cut back, 4 bases at V and 5 bases at J, with 19 bases in the middle. This CDR3 is 15 amino acids long. The CDR3 loop is CASSRGGGEKDEQYF. The DNA of the CDR3 is TGCGCCAGCAGCAGGGGGGGCGGAGAGAAAGACGAGCAGTACTTC. Together with reference TRBV5-1 and TRBJ2-7, the CDR3 gives the full variable domain: KAGVTQTPRYLIKTRGQQVTLSCSPISGHRSVSWYQQTPGQGLQFLFEYFSETQRNKGNFPGRFSGRQFSNSRSEMNVSTLELGDSALYLCASSRGGGEKDEQYFGPGTRLTVT.

The genes are TRBV5-1 and TRBJ2-5, with 11 bases fitting TRBD2. The CDR3 is 18 residues long. Per the germline V gene, CDR1 is SGHRS and CDR2 is YFSETQ. The J segment lost 4 bases and the V segment lost 0 bases, leaving 11 bases of the junction unmatched. CDR3 residues: CASSLGDLAGGYGETQYF. The CDR3 region has the DNA TGCGCCAGCAGCTTGGGAGATCTAGCGGGAGGTTATGGAGAGACCCAGTACTTC. Combining the CDR3 with reference TRBV5-1 and TRBJ2-5 gives the whole variable domain KAGVTQTPRYLIKTRGQQVTLSCSPISGHRSVSWYQQTPGQGLQFLFEYFSETQRNKGNFPGRFSGRQFSNSRSEMNVSTLELGDSALYLCASSLGDLAGGYGETQYFGPGTRLLVL.

V is TRBV5-1 and J is TRBJ2-7, with 8 bases lining up with TRBD1. The CDR3 contains 16 residues. Germline values: CDR1 SGHRS, CDR2 YFSETQ. J gave up 5 bases and V 3 bases, and 13 bases lay outside the gene matches. Here the CDR3 DNA reads TGCGCCAGCAGCTCGGGATCCCGGACAGGGTTCCACGAGCAGTACTTC. This codes for CASSSGSRTGFHEQYF.

This clonotype appeared a few times. The chain couples TRBV7-2 to TRBJ2-7; D unclear. Between the trimmed V and J ends, which lost 6 bases and 3 bases, there was a span of 12 bases. This CDR3 is built from 13 residues. Germline CDR1 is SGHTA and CDR2 is FQGNSA. CDR3 sequence (DNA): TGTGCCAGCAGTTTAACCCTGAACTACGAGCAGTACTTC. It translates to CASSLTLNYEQYF.

CDR3 DNA: TGCGCCAGCAGCCCCCTCCCGCCGGGACTAGCGGGGGCGGATACGCAGTATTTT. Translation gives CASSPLPPGLAGADTQYF. The V gene is TRBV5-1, the J gene TRBJ2-3; 14 bases align to TRBD2. Germline CDR1 SGHRS, CDR2 YFSETQ. This CDR3 spans 18 amino acids. The trim removed 4 bases at V and 6 bases at J, leaving 13 bases unmatched.

This clonotype came up a few times. The chain couples TRBV11-3 to TRBJ1-6; the D is unclear. The CDR3 sequence is 14 residues long. Germline values: CDR1 SGHNT, CDR2 YENEEA. Trimming removed 5 bases from V and 8 bases from J, with 13 bases in between. CDR3 in amino acids: CASSPHGTHSPLHF. CDR3 in DNA: TGTGCCAGCAGCCCACACGGTACCCATTCACCCCTCCACTTT.

This chain joins TRBV4-1 and TRBJ1-1; D call uncertain. Germline-derived CDR1 and CDR2 are MGHRA and YSYEKL. CDR3 size: 14 residues. V lost 1 base and J lost 7, with 13 bases in between. The CDR3 region is CASSQVRGPIEAFF. The CDR3 bases are TGCGCCAGCAGCCAAGTAAGAGGACCGATTGAAGCTTTCTTT.

The chain is built from TRBV12-3 or TRBV12-4 and TRBJ2-5; D remains unclear. The CDR3 runs 13 residues. With 3 bases removed from V and 5 bases from J, the gap between germline ends came to 10 bases. CDR3 sequence reads: CASSLRYKETQYF. CDR3 bases: TGTGCCAGCAGTTTGAGATATAAGGAGACCCAGTACTTC.

This sequence joins TRBV5-1 and TRBJ2-2, with 9 bases lining up with TRBD2. The CDR3 extends over 16 amino acids. Germline lookup yields CDR1 SGHRS and CDR2 YFSETQ. Trimming removed 0 bases from V and 4 bases from J; junction bases left unmatched: 4. CDR3 DNA: TGCGCCAGCAGCTTGGTAGCGGGGGCGACCACCGGGGAGCTGTTTTTT. This translates into CASSLVAGATTGELFF.

The V and J genes are TRBV6-5 and TRBJ2-3; perhaps TRBD1 as D (5 bases). Germline V CDR1 and CDR2: MNHEY, SVGAGI. V was trimmed by 7 bases and J by 5 bases, leaving 10 bases between them. This CDR3 spans 12 amino acids. Here the CDR3 DNA reads TGTGCCAGCACAGGGCTTGGAGATACGCAGTATTTT. It codes for CASTGLGDTQYF.

The gene calls are TRBV7-2 and TRBJ2-3; D gene uncertain. The CDR3 covers 13 residues. Germline values: CDR1 SGHTA, CDR2 FQGNSA. Trimming left V 2 bases short and J 6 bases short, with 9 bases between. CDR3 bases: TGTGCCAGCAGCTTATCTCGAGGCGATACGCAGTATTTT. The encoded protein is CASSLSRGDTQYF.

This clonotype has a handful of counts. The chain recombines TRBV20-1 with TRBJ1-1, with D tentatively TRBD1 (5 bases). The germline V and J ends were trimmed by 2 bases and 4 bases, with 11 bases remaining between them. Germline assignment: CDR1 DFQATT and CDR2 SNEGSKA (reference sequence). The CDR3 totals 13 residues. This CDR3 is CSARSAGPTEAFF. The CDR3 nucleotides read TGCAGTGCTAGATCGGCGGGGCCCACTGAAGCTTTCTTT.

This clonotype was observed a handful of times. The chain employs TRBV25-1 and TRBJ1-5; D ambiguous. Trimming stripped 1 base from V and 2 bases from J, with 9 bases between. Germline V gene lookup returns CDR1 MGHDK and CDR2 SYGVNS. The CDR3 totals 15 residues. The DNA of the CDR3 is TGTGCCAGCAGTGAATTAGGGAGCGGCAATCAGCCCCAGCATTTT. It yields the protein CASSELGSGNQPQHF.

This clonotype is categorized as medium-sized. The V call is TRBV5-1, the J call TRBJ2-7, with 8 bases matching TRBD1. Germline V CDR1 and CDR2: SGHRS, YFSETQ. The CDR3 has 15 amino acids. After removal of 3 bases from V and 2 bases from J, the junction contained 7 bases not matched to a gene. CDR3 residues: CASSWMTGDAYEQYF. For the CDR3, the DNA is TGCGCCAGCAGCTGGATGACAGGGGACGCCTACGAGCAGTACTTC.

The rearrangement links TRBV20-1 to TRBJ2-2; D is unresolved. The CDR3 has 13 amino acids. Germline CDR1 reads DFQATT; CDR2 reads SNEGSKA (reference sequence). The ends were cut back, 2 bases at V and 1 base at J, with 5 bases in the middle. As DNA, the CDR3 is TGCAGTGCTAGAAAGGGGAACACCGGGGAGCTGTTTTTT. This codes for CSARKGNTGELFF.

This clonotype was counted only a few times. The J gene is TRBJ2-5, the V gene TRBV7-6; D ambiguous. This CDR3 spans 13 amino acids. V shed 5 bases and J shed 3 bases, with 10 bases lying between them. CDR1 and CDR2 from the germline V gene are SGHVS and FNYEAQ. The CDR3 loop reads CASSLFAEETQYF. CDR3 sequence (DNA): TGTGCCAGCAGCCTTTTCGCGGAAGAGACCCAGTACTTC. The variable domain in full, completed from reference TRBV7-6 and TRBJ2-5, reads GAGVSQSPRYKVTKRGQDVALRCDPISGHVSLYWYRQALGQGPEFLTYFNYEAQQDKSGLPNDRFSAERPEGSISTLTIQRTEQRDSAMYRCASSLFAEETQYFGPGTRLLVL.

The genes are TRBV7-3 and TRBJ2-5; 8 nucleotides agree with TRBD2. J gave up 3 bases and V 2 bases, and 11 bases lay outside the gene matches. CDR1 and CDR2 from the germline V gene are SGHTA and FQGTGA. The CDR3 loop spans 17 amino acids. This chain's CDR3 is CASSLGTLGGVEETQYF. In DNA form, the CDR3 reads TGTGCCAGCAGCTTAGGGACACTCGGGGGGGTAGAAGAGACCCAGTACTTC.

The sample holds a few counts of this clonotype. The rearrangement links TRBV7-2 to TRBJ2-1; TRBD1 matches at 8 bases. Losses at the gene ends were 6 bases for V and 4 bases for J; bases not matched to a gene: 14. The CDR3 runs to 17 residues. Germline assignment: CDR1 SGHTA and CDR2 FQGNSA. CDR3 in amino acids: CASSPPRGLLGYNEQFF. The CDR3 DNA follows: TGTGCCAGCAGTCCCCCCAGGGGGCTCCTTGGGTACAATGAGCAGTTCTTC.

The chain is built from TRBV20-1 and TRBJ2-3, with D unresolved. CDR3 size: 10 residues. The V gene's germline CDR1 is DFQATT and CDR2 SNEGSKA (reference sequence). Trimming left V 1 base short and J 9 bases short, with 5 bases between. The CDR3 reads CSARGDTQYF. The CDR3 nucleotides read TGCAGTGCTAGAGGCGACACGCAGTATTTT.

This clonotype was seen a few times. This chain uses TRBV20-1 with TRBJ1-2; 7 positions match TRBD1. Germline V gene lookup returns CDR1 DFQATT and CDR2 SNEGSKA (reference sequence). The J segment lost 3 bases and the V segment lost 3 bases, leaving 7 bases of the junction unmatched. The CDR3 length is 14 residues. CDR3 DNA sequence: TGCAGTGCTAGCCCGACAGGGTTTGACTATGGCTACACCTTC. The encoded protein is CSASPTGFDYGYTF.

This clonotype was detected ten times or more. This chain connects TRBV5-1 to TRBJ2-7; no reliable D call. The CDR3 contains 13 residues. Trimming removed 0 bases at V and 5 bases at J, with 9 bases between. CDR1 is SGHRS, CDR2 YFSETQ, per germline. The CDR3: CASSLGEFHEQYF. The CDR3 DNA is TGCGCCAGCAGCTTGGGGGAATTCCACGAGCAGTACTTC. Full variable domain (missing parts from reference TRBV5-1 and TRBJ2-7): KAGVTQTPRYLIKTRGQQVTLSCSPISGHRSVSWYQQTPGQGLQFLFEYFSETQRNKGNFPGRFSGRQFSNSRSEMNVSTLELGDSALYLCASSLGEFHEQYFGPGTRLTVT.

Comment on this clonotype: A read error may be the cause here, since a much bigger clone is one base away. V and J are TRBV7-3 and TRBJ2-2; TRBD1 or TRBD2 may be the D gene (6 bases each). The CDR3 has 16 residues. CDR1 is SGHTA, CDR2 FQGTGA, per germline. Trimming cost V 4 bases and J 0 bases, with 12 bases left between them. This CDR3 reads CASSSTGGSNTGELFF. The DNA for the CDR3 is TGTGCCAGCAGCTCAACCGGGGGCTCGAACACCGGGGAGCTGTTTTTT.

There are a few counts of this clonotype. V is TRBV24-1 and J is TRBJ2-2; TRBD2 matches 10 bases. The V and J ends lost 12 bases and 5 bases, in that order; junction bases with no gene match: 8. Germline CDR1 and CDR2: KGHDR and SFDVKD. This CDR3 has 14 residues. In DNA, the CDR3 is TGTGCCCTCGACGGGACTAGCGAAACCGGGGAGCTGTTTTTT. Translating it yields CALDGTSETGELFF.

This clonotype has a handful of counts. The chain couples TRBV5-6 to TRBJ2-1; the D is unclear. The CDR3 has 13 residues. Germline assignment: CDR1 SGHDT and CDR2 YYEEEE. The V gene lost 1 base and the J gene lost 4 bases, with 6 bases spanning the gap. Written as DNA, the CDR3 is TGTGCCAGCAGCTTGAAGCTTTACAATGAGCAGTTCTTC. It encodes CASSLKLYNEQFF. The full variable domain, its missing parts supplied by reference TRBV5-6 and TRBJ2-1, is DAGVTQSPTHLIKTRGQQVTLRCSPKSGHDTVSWYQQALGQGPQFIFQYYEEEERQRGNFPDRFSGHQFPNYSSELNVNALLLGDSALYLCASSLKLYNEQFFGPGTRLTVL.

The CDR3 here is CASAPLGSTQEIMNTEAFF. The DNA for the CDR3 is TGTGCCAGCGCTCCATTGGGGTCGACACAAGAAATTATGAACACTGAAGCTTTCTTT. The chain uses TRBV6-1 and TRBJ1-1; D is undetermined. Trimming left V 8 bases short and J 0 bases short, with 28 bases between. The V gene's germline CDR1 is MNHNS and CDR2 SASEGT. The CDR3 contains 19 residues.